This T cell receptor beta chain derives from a study of blood T cells in healthy people across ages. This CDR3 region has 15 residues. CDR1 DFQATT and CDR2 SNEGSKA come from the germline V gene (reference sequence). V lost 4 bases and J lost 2, with 16 bases in between. Combining a sample-barcoded 5' primer with a J-beta primer mix, a second PCR ran for about 7 to 11 cycles. TCRdb ran MiXCR on the 5' RACE reads and lists one entry per CDR3 protein. Of approximately 1,000,000 distinct CDR3 sequences in the sample, roughly two fifths are singletons; the top ten hold around 13%. Every sample yielded at least 6.5 million isolated PBMCs.

The chain joins TRBV20-1 to TRBJ2-3, with a weak D call TRBD2 (6 bases). Sequencing was performed on blood. The clonotype originates from a man between 18 and 29 years old in good health. The chain's CDR3 is CSATRPSGSTDTQYF. The CDR3 DNA sequence: TGCAGTGCTACCCGCCCCAGCGGGTCCACAGATACGCAGTATTTT.